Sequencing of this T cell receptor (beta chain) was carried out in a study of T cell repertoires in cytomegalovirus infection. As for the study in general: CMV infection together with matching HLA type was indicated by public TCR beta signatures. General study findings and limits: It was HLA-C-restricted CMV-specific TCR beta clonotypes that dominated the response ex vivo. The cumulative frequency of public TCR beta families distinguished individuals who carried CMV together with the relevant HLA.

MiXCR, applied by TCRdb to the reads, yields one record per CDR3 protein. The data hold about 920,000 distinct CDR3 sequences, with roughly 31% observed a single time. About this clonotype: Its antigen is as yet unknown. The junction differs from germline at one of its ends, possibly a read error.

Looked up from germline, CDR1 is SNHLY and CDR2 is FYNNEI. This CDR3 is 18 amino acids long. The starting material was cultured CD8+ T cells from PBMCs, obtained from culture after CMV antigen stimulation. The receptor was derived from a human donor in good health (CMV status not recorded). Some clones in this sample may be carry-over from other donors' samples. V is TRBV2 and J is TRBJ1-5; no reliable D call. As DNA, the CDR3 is TGTGCCGGCAGTGAAGAGGAGATCCCAGGTCCTAGCAATCAGCCCCAGCATTTT. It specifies CAGSEEEIPGPSNQPQHF.